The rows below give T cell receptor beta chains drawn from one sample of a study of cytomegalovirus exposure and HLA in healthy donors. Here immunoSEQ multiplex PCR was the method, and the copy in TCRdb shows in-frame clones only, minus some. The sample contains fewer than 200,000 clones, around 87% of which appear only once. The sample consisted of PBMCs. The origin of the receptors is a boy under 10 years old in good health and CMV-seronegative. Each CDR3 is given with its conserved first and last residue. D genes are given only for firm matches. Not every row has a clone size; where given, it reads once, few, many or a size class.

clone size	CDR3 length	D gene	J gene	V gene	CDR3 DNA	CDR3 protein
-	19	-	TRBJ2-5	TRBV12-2	TGTGCAAGTCGCCCCCCCTGGGAGGAGGTAGCGGGCTACCAAGAGACCCAGTACTTC	CASRPPWEEVAGYQETQYF
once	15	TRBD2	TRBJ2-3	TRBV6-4	TGTGCCAGCAGCACGCTAGCGGGAGGCCCAGATACGCAGTATTTT	CASSTLAGGPDTQYF
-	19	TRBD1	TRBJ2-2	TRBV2	TGTGCCAGCAAAGAAAGGTGGACAGGCAAGTTCGCGAACACCGGGGAGCTGTTTTTT	CASKERWTGKFANTGELFF
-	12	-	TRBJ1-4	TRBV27	TGTGCCACCCGATCGGTTGGGGGGAAACTGTTTTTT	CATRSVGGKLFF
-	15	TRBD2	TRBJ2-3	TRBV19	TGTGCCAGTAGTATCCTAGCGGCACACACAGATACGCAGTATTTT	CASSILAAHTDTQYF
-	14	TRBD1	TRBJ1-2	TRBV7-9	TGTTCCAGCAGCGGAATCGGACAGGCTTATGGCTACACCTTC	CSSSGIGQAYGYTF
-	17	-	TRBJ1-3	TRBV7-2	TGTGCCAGCAGCTTAGGCCCCTCGGGAGGGTTAGGAAACACCATATATTTT	CASSLGPSGGLGNTIYF
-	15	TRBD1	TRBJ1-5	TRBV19	TGTGCCAGTAGTTTCACCGGGACAGGGGATCAGCCCCAGCATTTT	CASSFTGTGDQPQHF
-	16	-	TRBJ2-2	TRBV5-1	TGCGCCAGCAGCTTGTCGCCAGGGGAGAACACCGGGGAGCTGTTTTTT	CASSLSPGENTGELFF
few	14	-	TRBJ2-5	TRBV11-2	TGTGCCAGCAGCTTAAACTTTGGGCCGGAGACCCAGTACTTC	CASSLNFGPETQYF
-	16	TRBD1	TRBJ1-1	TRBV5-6	TGTGCCAGCAGCTTGGCCGCGGGACAGGGGGCCACTGAAGCTTTCTTT	CASSLAAGQGATEAFF
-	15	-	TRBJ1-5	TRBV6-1	TGTGCCAGCAGTGAAACGGCAGGCCGCAATCAGCCCCAGCATTTT	CASSETAGRNQPQHF
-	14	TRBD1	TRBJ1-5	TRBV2	TGTGCCAGCAGACTGACAGGGATGGATCAGCCCCAGCATTTT	CASRLTGMDQPQHF
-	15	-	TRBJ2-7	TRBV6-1	TGTGCCAGCAGTGAAGATGGAGGGAGGATCTACGAGCAGTACTTC	CASSEDGGRIYEQYF
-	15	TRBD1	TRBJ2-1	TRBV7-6	TGTGCCAGCAGCTTAAAGGACAGGAGCCACAATGAGCAGTTCTTC	CASSLKDRSHNEQFF
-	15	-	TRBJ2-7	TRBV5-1	TGCGCCAGCAGCATCGACGTACAGGGTTCCTACGAGCAGTACTTC	CASSIDVQGSYEQYF
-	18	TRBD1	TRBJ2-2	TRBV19	TGTGCCAGTAGTTACCGGGGCAGGGGGCGGGGAAACACCGGGGAGCTGTTTTTT	CASSYRGRGRGNTGELFF
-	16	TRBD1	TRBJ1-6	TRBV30	TGTGCCTGGACCCTACAGGCCAGGGGGCTAAATTCACCCCTCCACTTT	CAWTLQARGLNSPLHF